These 10 T cell receptor beta chains were sequenced from one sample in a study of blood T cell repertoires in COVID-19. Only in-frame clones appear in the TCRdb table, and some are missing; sequencing was by immunoSEQ multiplex PCR. The sample contains 200,000 or so clones, approximately 84% of which appear only once. The sequenced material came from peripheral blood. These receptors came from a human donor with acute or convalescent COVID-19. The donor label of this sample is uncertain.

This chain joins TRBV3-1 (or the pseudogene TRBV3-2) and TRBJ1-1; 8 bases are shared with TRBD1. Germline V gene lookup returns CDR1 LGHDT and CDR2 YNNKEL (reference sequence). Germline trimming cut 1 base from V and 6 bases from J; bases unmatched to any gene: 1. The CDR3 runs to 13 residues. CDR3: CASSQAQGAEAFF. CDR3 coding DNA: TGTGCCAGCAGCCAAGCACAGGGGGCTGAAGCTTTCTTT.

The chain recombines TRBV9 with TRBJ2-1; 9 bases match TRBD2. The CDR3 totals 15 residues. From germline, CDR1 is SGDLS and CDR2 YYNGEE. Trimming removed 0 bases from V and 7 bases from J; junction bases left unmatched: 5. CDR3 nucleotides: TGTGCCAGCAGCGTAGTGAGTAGCGGGAGTAATGAGCAGTTCTTC. Translating it yields CASSVVSSGSNEQFF. The whole variable domain, filled in from reference TRBV9 and TRBJ2-1, reads DSGVTQTPKHLITATGQRVTLRCSPRSGDLSVYWYQQSLDQGLQFLIQYYNGEERAKGNILERFSAQQFPDLHSELNLSSLELGDSALYFCASSVVSSGSNEQFFGPGTRLTVL.

This clone was found a few times. This chain links TRBV3-1 (or the pseudogene TRBV3-2) with TRBJ1-5; 12 bases match TRBD1. Per the germline V gene, CDR1 is LGHDT and CDR2 is YNNKEL (reference sequence). This CDR3 has 19 residues. Trimming at V came to 5 bases and at J to 3 bases, leaving 14 bases not matched to a gene. The CDR3 reads CASSNPRDRGHLLNQPQHF. CDR3 in DNA: TGTGCCAGCAGCAACCCTCGGGACAGGGGGCATCTTCTCAATCAGCCCCAGCATTTT.

The chain has TRBV11-2 and TRBJ2-1; 15 bases are a match to TRBD2. The V gene end was trimmed by 5 bases and the J gene end by 7 bases; junction bases not matched to a gene: 6. Germline V gene lookup returns CDR1 SGHAT and CDR2 FQNNGV. This CDR3 contains 16 residues. The CDR3 nucleotides read TGTGCCAGCAGCCGGACTAGCGGGAGGGCCGGTAATGAGCAGTTCTTC. It translates to CASSRTSGRAGNEQFF.

This clone was seen a handful of times. The chain joins TRBV6-6 to TRBJ2-1, with 11 bases lining up with TRBD2. Looked up from germline, CDR1 is MNHNY and CDR2 is SVGAGI (reference sequence). Germline trimming cut 6 bases from V and 6 bases from J; bases unmatched to any gene: 7. The CDR3 has 15 amino acids. The CDR3 spells CASSDGTSGRNEQFF. The CDR3 DNA reads TGTGCCAGCAGCGACGGGACTAGCGGACGCAATGAGCAGTTCTTC.

The CDR3 nucleotides are TGTGCCAGCAGTCCCGGGACAGCAAAAGAGACCCAGTACTTC. It yields the protein CASSPGTAKETQYF. The chain has TRBV28 and TRBJ2-5, with TRBD1 matching over 7 bases. This CDR3 contains 14 residues. The germline V gene has CDR1 MDHEN and CDR2 SYDVKM. Losses at the gene ends were 5 bases for V and 3 bases for J; bases not matched to a gene: 6.

The chain is built from TRBV5-6 and TRBJ1-2; D remains unclear. V was shortened by 0 bases and J by 7 bases, with 16 bases between the two germline ends. The CDR3 is made up of 15 amino acids. Looked up from germline, CDR1 is SGHDT and CDR2 is YYEEEE. Here the CDR3 DNA reads TGTGCCAGCAGCTTGGGGGCAATCGTGGCTGCTGGCTACACCTTC. This gives the protein CASSLGAIVAAGYTF.

This chain joins TRBV7-8 and TRBJ2-3; the D gene is possibly TRBD2 (5 bases). Germline CDR1 SGHVS, CDR2 FQNEAQ. Trimming took 6 bases from V and 4 from J, leaving 14 bases between them. CDR3 length: 14 residues. In nucleotides, the CDR3 is TGTGCCAGCAGTGTGAGGGAGACCCCAGATACGCAGTATTTT. Translating gives CASSVRETPDTQYF.

The chain has TRBV2 and TRBJ2-5; TRBD2 matches at 11 bases. Germline V gives CDR1 SNHLY, CDR2 FYNNEI. With 6 bases clipped from V and 2 bases from J, the junction kept 8 bases outside the gene matches. The CDR3 runs to 16 residues. CDR3 coding DNA: TGTGCCAGCAGCGGGCTAGCGGGAGGACCACAAGAGACCCAGTACTTC. This encodes CASSGLAGGPQETQYF.

In this sample, this clone turned up once. This sequence joins TRBV2 and TRBJ2-5; 11 bases are shared with TRBD2. Per the germline V gene, CDR1 is SNHLY and CDR2 is FYNNEI. The CDR3 contains 16 residues. Losses at the gene ends were 10 bases for V and 5 bases for J; bases not matched to a gene: 15. Here the CDR3 reads CATSTSGTMFFETQYF. CDR3 sequence (DNA): TGTGCCACCTCGACTAGCGGGACCATGTTTTTCGAGACCCAGTACTTC.